This TCR beta chain originates from a study of shared clonotypes between healthy human individuals. Study-level findings and limits: Genetic and exposure-history diversity was limited by the few donors. Approximately 5% was the fraction of naive CD4 clonotypes found shared across a few donors.

Trimming took off 0 bases at V and 3 bases at J, with 9 bases between the two ends. Germline V gene sequence: CDR1 SGHNT, CDR2 YYREEE (reference sequence). The CDR3 is 14 residues long. A word on this clone: The antigen remains unidentified. The identical CDR3 is also encoded by other nucleotide sequences in the sample.

Method: immunoSEQ multiplex PCR; TCRdb's copy keeps in-frame clones and lacks some. The sample includes hundreds of thousands of clones, about three quarters of them seen just once. This receptor was identified in a woman in her thirties in good health. Sequencing input: memory CD4+ T cells sorted from blood. The subset here: CD45RA-negative fraction. The genes are TRBV5-4 and TRBJ2-5; D may be TRBD2 (6 bases). The CDR3 sequence: CASSLAGGKETQYF. The CDR3 DNA follows: TGTGCCAGCAGCTTGGCCGGGGGTAAAGAGACCCAGTACTTC. The whole variable domain, remainder taken from reference TRBV5-4 and TRBJ2-5, is ETGVTQSPTHLIKTRGQQVTLRCSSQSGHNTVSWYQQALGQGPQFIFQYYREEENGRGNFPPRFSGLQFPNYSSELNVNALELDDSALYLCASSLAGGKETQYFGPGTRLLVL.